These T cell receptor beta chains were read from a single sample in a study of blood T cell repertoires in COVID-19. Measured with immunoSEQ multiplex PCR; TCRdb has only the in-frame clones, and not every one. The data hold about 380,000 clones, with nearly 90% observed a single time. The sequencing sample was made of peripheral blood. Receptors were obtained from a man aged 18 to 29 with active or convalescent COVID-19. Both conserved end residues are part of each CDR3. A D gene is named only where the DNA matches it firmly. Clone size, where shown, is once, few, many, or a class for clones that have expanded.

clone size	V gene	J gene	D gene	CDR3 protein	CDR3 DNA
once	TRBV4-2	TRBJ1-2	-	CASSQDLRGVYTF	TGTGCCAGCAGCCAAGATCTTCGGGGGGTCTACACCTTC
-	TRBV27	TRBJ1-6	TRBD1	CASGLSNRGGTYNSPLHF	TGTGCCAGCGGATTAAGTAACAGGGGAGGCACCTATAATTCACCCCTCCACTTT
once	TRBV24-1	TRBJ2-7	TRBD1	CATSGLLGTATYEQYF	TGTGCCACCAGTGGTCTTCTCGGGACAGCTACCTACGAGCAGTACTTC
-	TRBV5-1	TRBJ1-2	TRBD1	CASREPDRAEGYTF	TGCGCCAGCAGAGAACCCGACAGGGCTGAGGGCTACACCTTC
-	TRBV28	TRBJ2-7	TRBD1	CASSWVRGRDYEQYF	TGTGCCAGCAGCTGGGTCAGGGGGCGCGACTACGAGCAGTACTTC
-	TRBV28	TRBJ2-7	TRBD1	CASSYGTGLVEQYF	TGTGCCAGCAGTTATGGGACAGGGTTGGTCGAGCAGTACTTC
few	TRBV9	TRBJ2-1	TRBD1	CASSVGLGQLEGGEQFF	TGTGCCAGCAGCGTAGGCCTGGGACAGCTTGAAGGGGGTGAGCAGTTCTTC
-	TRBV9	TRBJ1-6	TRBD1	CASSAQTGRGANSPLHF	TGTGCCAGCAGCGCCCAGACAGGGAGAGGGGCCAATTCACCCCTCCACTTT
-	TRBV7-3	TRBJ2-2	-	CASSSRAAGTGELFF	TGTGCCAGCAGCAGCCGAGCAGCGGGCACCGGGGAGCTGTTTTTT
-	TRBV28	TRBJ2-1	TRBD2	CASSPSLAGAYNEQFF	TGTGCCAGCAGTCCCAGTCTAGCGGGAGCTTACAATGAGCAGTTCTTC
many	TRBV7-7	TRBJ2-2	TRBD2	CASSPLAGRRSTGELFF	TGTGCTAGCAGCCCACTAGCGGGGAGGAGGAGCACCGGGGAGCTGTTTTTT
-	TRBV10-1	TRBJ1-1	-	CASSEDRGAGAFF	TGCGCCAGCAGTGAGGATAGGGGCGCGGGGGCTTTCTTT
-	TRBV19	TRBJ1-3	-	CASSIWSSGNTIYF	TGTGCCAGTAGTATCTGGAGCTCTGGAAACACCATATATTTT
-	TRBV2	TRBJ1-6	-	CASIGGRNSPLHF	TGTGCCAGCATAGGGGGTAGGAATTCACCCCTCCACTTT
-	TRBV5-1	TRBJ1-1	TRBD1	CASSASRGSTEAFF	TGCGCCAGCAGCGCAAGCAGGGGGAGCACTGAAGCTTTCTTT
-	TRBV30	TRBJ2-6	TRBD1	CAWRRGPGEPGANVLTF	TGTGCCTGGAGAAGGGGGCCAGGTGAACCTGGGGCCAACGTCCTGACTTTC
-	TRBV27	TRBJ1-5	TRBD1	CASSLRETGVGSQPQHF	TGTGCCAGCAGTTTAAGGGAGACAGGGGTTGGAAGTCAGCCCCAGCATTTT
-	TRBV7-2	TRBJ2-2	-	CASSPRALSPTSRGELFF	TGTGCCAGCAGCCCGAGGGCCTTATCACCAACCAGCCGCGGGGAGCTGTTTTTT
-	TRBV6-6	TRBJ2-7	TRBD2	CASSYFRTSGDYEQYF	TGTGCCAGCAGTTACTTTCGGACTAGCGGGGATTACGAGCAGTACTTC
-	TRBV6-2/TRBV6-3	TRBJ2-7	TRBD2	CASSYGTIGEQYF	TGTGCCAGCAGTTACGGGACTATAGGCGAGCAGTACTTC
few	TRBV7-2	TRBJ2-3	TRBD2	CASSHETSGSSDTQYF	TGTGCCAGCAGCCACGAGACTAGCGGGAGCTCAGATACGCAGTATTTT
-	TRBV7-9	TRBJ1-5	TRBD1	CASSLGTGGDQPQHF	TGTGCCAGCAGCTTAGGGACAGGGGGCGATCAGCCCCAGCATTTT
few	TRBV11-2	TRBJ2-5	-	CASSLVGARETQYF	TGTGCCAGCAGCTTAGTTGGGGCGCGAGAGACCCAGTACTTC
-	TRBV5-6	TRBJ2-3	-	CASSSLGASTDTQYF	TGTGCCAGCAGCTCGTTAGGAGCTAGCACAGATACGCAGTATTTT
-	TRBV6-1	TRBJ1-5	-	CASSEFRGSNQPQHF	TGTGCCAGCAGTGAATTTAGGGGTAGCAATCAGCCCCAGCATTTT
-	TRBV27	TRBJ1-1	-	CASSLSGQGHTEAFF	TGTGCCAGCAGTTTATCGGGGCAGGGCCATACTGAAGCTTTCTTT
-	TRBV3-1/TRBV3-2	TRBJ1-3	-	CASSQLYTIYF	TGTGCCAGCAGCCAACTGTACACCATATATTTT
-	TRBV19	TRBJ1-1	TRBD1	CASIPDRATEAFF	TGTGCCAGTATCCCTGACAGGGCAACTGAAGCTTTCTTT
few	TRBV2	TRBJ1-2	-	CASSALANYGYTF	TGTGCCAGCAGTGCCCTAGCTAACTATGGCTACACCTTC
-	TRBV5-1	TRBJ2-7	TRBD2	CASQSLPAGDTYEQYF	TGCGCCAGTCAAAGCTTGCCAGCGGGGGATACCTACGAGCAGTACTTC
-	TRBV5-6	TRBJ2-2	-	CASSLGGRFTGELFF	TGTGCCAGCAGCTTGGGTGGGAGATTCACCGGGGAGCTGTTTTTT
-	TRBV5-6	TRBJ1-2	-	CASSLDFRQGDYGYTF	TGTGCCAGCAGCTTGGATTTTCGGCAGGGTGACTATGGCTACACCTTC
-	TRBV27	TRBJ2-2	-	CASSPRGYTGELFF	TGTGCCAGCAGTCCCCGCGGCTACACCGGGGAGCTGTTTTTT
-	TRBV5-1	TRBJ2-1	TRBD1	CASSPGTGYYNEQFF	TGCGCCAGCAGCCCCGGGACAGGGTATTACAATGAGCAGTTCTTC
-	TRBV7-2	TRBJ2-5	TRBD1	CASRQDRGNSMAQYF	TGTGCCAGCAGACAAGACAGGGGTAACTCAATGGCCCAGTACTTC
-	TRBV27	TRBJ2-1	-	CASSLLGYNEQFF	TGTGCCAGCAGTTTACTCGGCTACAATGAGCAGTTCTTC
-	TRBV5-1	TRBJ2-5	TRBD1	CASSDGQGPLTQYF	TGCGCCAGCAGCGATGGACAGGGCCCCCTGACCCAGTACTTC
-	TRBV6-5	TRBJ2-2	-	CASMADTGELFF	TGTGCCAGCATGGCGGACACCGGGGAGCTGTTTTTT
-	TRBV9	TRBJ2-7	-	CASSPSGWGYEQYF	TGTGCCAGCAGCCCGAGCGGTTGGGGCTACGAGCAGTACTTC
few	TRBV4-1	TRBJ2-7	TRBD2	CASSQGTSGLYEQYF	TGCGCCAGCAGCCAAGGGACTAGCGGTCTTTACGAGCAGTACTTC
-	TRBV7-8	TRBJ2-7	-	CASSLDHRVSPQQYF	TGTGCCAGCAGCTTAGACCACAGGGTATCCCCTCAGCAGTACTTC
-	TRBV5-1	TRBJ2-1	TRBD1	CASSLGQGFMNEQFF	TGCGCCAGCAGCTTGGGACAGGGGTTTATGAATGAGCAGTTCTTC
-	TRBV9	TRBJ2-6	-	CASSVGQTPIQSGANVLTF	TGTGCCAGCAGCGTAGGTCAGACACCAATCCAGTCTGGGGCCAACGTCCTGACTTTC
-	TRBV23-1	TRBJ2-7	TRBD1	CASSQSLGTGDDEQYF	TGCGCCAGCAGTCAATCGCTCGGGACAGGGGACGACGAGCAGTACTTC
-	TRBV7-2	TRBJ1-6	TRBD1	CASNPGQTNSPLHF	TGTGCCAGCAATCCGGGACAGACTAATTCACCCCTCCACTTT
once	TRBV14	TRBJ2-1	TRBD2	CASSQDDTIAGVSYNEQFF	TGTGCCAGCAGCCAAGACGATACAATAGCGGGAGTATCCTACAATGAGCAGTTCTTC
-	TRBV19	TRBJ2-3	TRBD2	CASSTGTSGSTDTQYF	TGTGCCAGTAGTACCGGGACTAGCGGGAGCACAGATACGCAGTATTTT
-	TRBV4-3	TRBJ2-1	TRBD1	CASSQGFGHRGLNEQFF	TGCGCCAGCAGCCAAGGTTTCGGACACAGGGGGCTGAATGAGCAGTTCTTC
-	TRBV4-3	TRBJ2-3	TRBD2	CASSQDGRESTDTQYF	TGCGCCAGCAGCCAAGATGGGCGGGAGAGCACAGATACGCAGTATTTT
-	TRBV5-4	TRBJ2-3	TRBD1	CASSGGGQGRDTQYF	TGTGCCAGCAGCGGTGGGGGACAGGGGAGAGATACGCAGTATTTT
-	TRBV12-3/TRBV12-4	TRBJ1-6	-	CASSPSRAVLHF	TGTGCCAGCAGCCCTTCCAGGGCCGTGCTCCACTTT
-	TRBV7-8	TRBJ2-2	-	CASRPVQGNTGELFF	TGTGCCAGCAGACCCGTCCAGGGAAATACCGGGGAGCTGTTTTTT
-	TRBV25-1	TRBJ1-3	-	CATTPDSHSGNTIYF	TGTGCCACCACCCCGGACAGTCACTCTGGAAACACCATATATTTT
-	TRBV5-1	TRBJ1-4	TRBD1	CASRGQAGLFF	TGCGCCAGCAGGGGACAGGCCGGGCTGTTTTTT
few	TRBV19	TRBJ1-2	-	CASSIGERDYGYTF	TGTGCCAGTAGTATAGGGGAGAGGGACTATGGCTACACCTTC
-	TRBV11-2	TRBJ1-1	-	CASSPGGKTGTEAFF	TGTGCCAGCAGCCCCGGTGGAAAAACGGGGACTGAAGCTTTCTTT
-	TRBV28	TRBJ2-6	-	CASRGWASSGANVLTF	TGTGCCAGCAGGGGTTGGGCATCCTCTGGGGCCAACGTGCTGACTTTC
-	TRBV5-1	TRBJ2-2	-	CASSLGTTNTGELFF	TGCGCCAGCAGCTTGGGGACTACGAACACCGGGGAGCTGTTTTTT